Described below is a single T cell receptor beta chain sequence and its context. Measured with immunoSEQ multiplex PCR; TCRdb has only the in-frame clones, and not every one. The sample contains 95,000 to 150,000 clones, 85% to 95% of which appear only once. The data were obtained in a study of OX40 agonist ivuxolimab in advanced cancers. The receptor comes from an adult with an advanced solid tumor such as melanoma, head and neck, liver or kidney cancer. This specimen consisted of CD4+ or CD8+ T cells sorted from blood, obtained in a trial of the OX40 agonist ivuxolimab.

DNA of the CDR3: TGTGCCAGCAGCTTAGCGCCGGGGATCGGCAATCAGCCCCAGCATTTT. Its translation: CASSLAPGIGNQPQHF. The gene calls are TRBV7-9 and TRBJ1-5; D not certain. Germline CDR1 reads SEHNR; CDR2 reads FQNEAQ (reference sequence). Trimming pared 0 bases from V and 2 bases from J, leaving 11 bases between. The CDR3 totals 16 residues.